The rows below give T cell receptor beta chains drawn from one sample of a study of immune evolution from preneoplasia to lung adenocarcinoma. Some clones are missing from TCRdb's copy, which holds only in-frame ones; the method was immunoSEQ multiplex PCR. The table has tens of thousands of clones, more than 60% seen once. The sample comprised FFPE invasive lung adenocarcinoma tissue. These receptors came from a person aged 60 to 70 with lung adenocarcinoma. Both conserved end residues are part of each CDR3. Fields, in order: D gene, V gene, J gene, clone size, CDR3 protein, CDR3 DNA. The D gene is left open where the match is weak. Size is stated for part of the rows, as once, few or many counts, or as a class when the clone is expanded.

D: .; V: TRBV9; J: TRBJ1-3; size: .; CDR3: CASQRLSGNTIYF; DNA: TGTGCCAGCCAGAGACTCTCTGGAAACACCATATATTTT
D: .; V: TRBV5-1; J: TRBJ2-6; size: .; CDR3: CASSRTQGSGANVLTF; DNA: TGCGCCAGCAGCCGAACGCAGGGATCTGGGGCCAACGTCCTGACTTTC
D: .; V: TRBV5-4; J: TRBJ2-6; size: .; CDR3: CASSRTGTAYSGANVLTF; DNA: TGTGCCAGCAGCCGTACCGGGACCGCTTACTCTGGGGCCAACGTCCTGACTTTC
D: .; V: TRBV28; J: TRBJ2-7; size: .; CDR3: CASTPDIPFPYEQYF; DNA: TGTGCCAGCACCCCGGACATTCCCTTCCCCTACGAGCAGTACTTC
D: .; V: TRBV7-2; J: TRBJ2-5; size: few; CDR3: CASSFGGEGTQYF; DNA: TGTGCCAGCAGCTTTGGGGGCGAGGGGACCCAGTACTTC
D: .; V: TRBV15; J: TRBJ1-2; size: .; CDR3: CATSGTIGGYTF; DNA: TGTGCCACCAGCGGTACAATCGGCGGCTACACCTTC
D: TRBD2; V: TRBV11-2; J: TRBJ2-5; size: .; CDR3: CASSWRAGAETQYF; DNA: TGTGCCAGCAGTTGGAGAGCGGGAGCAGAGACCCAGTACTTC
D: .; V: TRBV18; J: TRBJ2-5; size: .; CDR3: CASSPNTGKKETQYF; DNA: TGTGCCAGCTCACCAAACACAGGGAAGAAAGAGACCCAGTACTTC
D: .; V: TRBV28; J: TRBJ2-7; size: .; CDR3: CASSPYTDGTYEQYF; DNA: TGTGCCAGCAGTCCCTACACCGACGGTACCTACGAGCAGTACTTC
D: .; V: TRBV18; J: TRBJ2-7; size: .; CDR3: CASSPRTVHPYEQYF; DNA: TGTGCCAGCTCACCAAGGACGGTACACCCGTACGAGCAGTACTTC
D: TRBD2; V: TRBV9; J: TRBJ2-3; size: once; CDR3: CASSVGTRDTQYF; DNA: TGTGCCAGCAGCGTAGGGACTAGGGATACGCAGTATTTT
D: .; V: TRBV7-3; J: TRBJ1-1; size: .; CDR3: CASSLSLNTEAFF; DNA: TGTGCCAGCAGCTTAAGCCTTAACACTGAAGCTTTCTTT
D: .; V: TRBV5-4; J: TRBJ2-3; size: once; CDR3: CASSLAARVGPQYF; DNA: TGTGCCAGCAGCTTGGCTGCCAGGGTCGGGCCGCAGTATTTT
D: .; V: TRBV2; J: TRBJ2-3; size: .; CDR3: CASSDGMALVGTDTQYF; DNA: TGTGCCAGCAGTGACGGGATGGCCTTGGTAGGCACAGATACGCAGTATTTT
D: .; V: TRBV28; J: TRBJ2-1; size: few; CDR3: CASSPTTPEQFF; DNA: TGTGCCAGCAGTCCGACCACCCCCGAGCAGTTCTTC
D: TRBD1; V: TRBV18; J: TRBJ2-7; size: .; CDR3: CASSSRDSGSGEQYF; DNA: TGTGCCAGCTCAAGCCGGGACAGTGGGTCGGGGGAGCAGTACTTC
D: .; V: TRBV28; J: TRBJ1-4; size: medium-sized; CDR3: CASSLSYRQAEKLFF; DNA: TGTGCCAGCAGTTTATCGTATAGACAGGCTGAAAAACTGTTTTTT
D: .; V: TRBV28; J: TRBJ1-5; size: once; CDR3: CASTERGLPQHF; DNA: TGTGCCAGCACCGAGCGGGGTTTGCCCCAGCATTTT
D: .; V: TRBV6-1; J: TRBJ1-2; size: .; CDR3: CASSMTEGRYGYTF; DNA: TGTGCCAGCAGTATGACAGAGGGCCGATATGGCTACACCTTC
D: .; V: TRBV6-5; J: TRBJ1-4; size: .; CDR3: CASSYSSGGEKLFF; DNA: TGTGCCAGCAGTTACTCGAGTGGGGGGGAAAAACTGTTTTTT
D: .; V: TRBV28; J: TRBJ1-5; size: .; CDR3: CASSDTGRGGYQPQHF; DNA: TGTGCCAGCAGTGACACAGGGAGAGGGGGATATCAGCCCCAGCATTTT
D: .; V: TRBV19; J: TRBJ2-1; size: .; CDR3: CATLPRRAYSSYNEQFF; DNA: TGTGCCACCCTACCCCGGCGGGCCTATAGCTCCTACAATGAGCAGTTCTTC
D: .; V: TRBV5-8; J: TRBJ1-2; size: .; CDR3: CASSRTGGYGYTF; DNA: TGTGCCAGCAGCCGGACCGGGGGTTATGGCTACACCTTC
D: .; V: TRBV5-3; J: TRBJ2-7; size: few; CDR3: CARSLEQGRSEQYF; DNA: TGTGCCAGAAGCTTGGAACAGGGAAGGTCTGAGCAGTACTTC
D: .; V: TRBV6-6; J: TRBJ2-5; size: .; CDR3: CASSYSLARETQYF; DNA: TGTGCCAGCAGTTACTCGCTTGCGAGGGAGACCCAGTACTTC
D: .; V: TRBV5-1; J: TRBJ2-2; size: few; CDR3: CASSQARLEAGELFF; DNA: TGCGCCAGCAGCCAGGCTCGATTAGAGGCCGGGGAGCTGTTTTTT
D: .; V: TRBV7-3; J: TRBJ2-2; size: .; CDR3: CASSLTVSRGVNTGELFF; DNA: TGTGCCAGCAGCTTAACGGTATCACGAGGGGTGAACACCGGGGAGCTGTTTTTT
D: .; V: TRBV6-6; J: TRBJ2-2; size: .; CDR3: CASSPFMAGELFF; DNA: TGTGCCAGCAGCCCGTTCATGGCCGGGGAGCTGTTTTTT
D: .; V: TRBV27; J: TRBJ2-1; size: .; CDR3: CASSSGSFYEQFF; DNA: TGTGCCAGCAGTTCTGGCTCCTTCTATGAGCAGTTCTTC
D: .; V: TRBV7-6; J: TRBJ1-2; size: .; CDR3: CASSLEAGSNYGYTF; DNA: TGTGCCAGCAGCTTAGAAGCAGGATCTAACTATGGCTACACCTTC
D: .; V: TRBV18; J: TRBJ2-7; size: .; CDR3: CASSMTPVGEQYF; DNA: TGTGCCAGCTCAATGACACCCGTGGGGGAGCAGTACTTC
D: .; V: TRBV28; J: TRBJ2-1; size: .; CDR3: CASWEGTYNEQFF; DNA: TGTGCCAGCTGGGAAGGGACCTACAATGAGCAGTTCTTC
D: .; V: TRBV19; J: TRBJ2-2; size: .; CDR3: CASSIAWGANTGELFF; DNA: TGTGCCAGTAGTATAGCTTGGGGGGCGAACACCGGGGAGCTGTTTTTT
D: .; V: TRBV7-9; J: TRBJ1-5; size: .; CDR3: CASSPVKGNQPQHF; DNA: TGTGCCAGCAGCCCGGTAAAAGGCAATCAGCCCCAGCATTTT
D: TRBD2; V: TRBV7-8; J: TRBJ2-1; size: .; CDR3: CASSLAPAGGHYNEQFF; DNA: TGTGCCAGCAGCTTAGCCCCAGCGGGAGGTCATTACAATGAGCAGTTCTTC
D: .; V: TRBV19; J: TRBJ1-5; size: .; CDR3: CASSIDPGHTNQPQHF; DNA: TGTGCCAGTAGTATAGATCCAGGGCACACAAATCAGCCCCAGCATTTT
D: .; V: TRBV18; J: TRBJ2-3; size: .; CDR3: CASSLIDTQYF; DNA: TGTGCCAGCTCCCTCATTGATACGCAGTATTTT
D: TRBD1; V: TRBV9; J: TRBJ1-1; size: .; CDR3: CASSADRGLTEAFF; DNA: TGTGCCAGCAGCGCCGACAGGGGGCTCACTGAAGCTTTCTTT
D: TRBD2; V: TRBV2; J: TRBJ2-5; size: .; CDR3: CASSTGTSGRGETQYF; DNA: TGTGCCAGCAGTACCGGGACTAGCGGGAGGGGAGAGACCCAGTACTTC
D: .; V: TRBV28; J: TRBJ1-1; size: .; CDR3: CASSSRQVKNTEAFF; DNA: TGTGCCAGCAGTTCTCGACAGGTGAAGAACACTGAAGCTTTCTTT
D: .; V: TRBV4-1; J: TRBJ1-3; size: .; CDR3: CASSPQHSGNTIYF; DNA: TGCGCCAGCAGCCCCCAGCACTCTGGAAACACCATATATTTT
D: .; V: TRBV7-8; J: TRBJ2-1; size: .; CDR3: CASSLALGSVLEQFF; DNA: TGTGCCAGCAGCTTAGCCTTGGGGTCGGTCCTTGAGCAGTTCTTC
D: TRBD1; V: TRBV19; J: TRBJ1-4; size: .; CDR3: CASSITPGGHEKLFF; DNA: TGTGCCAGTAGTATTACCCCAGGGGGCCATGAAAAACTGTTTTTT
D: TRBD2; V: TRBV5-5; J: TRBJ2-5; size: .; CDR3: CASSLGGLAGAETQYF; DNA: TGTGCCAGCAGCTTGGGGGGACTAGCGGGAGCGGAGACCCAGTACTTC
D: .; V: TRBV11-3; J: TRBJ1-1; size: .; CDR3: CASSLSRDREAFF; DNA: TGTGCCAGCAGCCTGAGCCGGGACCGCGAAGCTTTCTTT